This TCR beta chain was documented in a study of T cell clonality in common variable immunodeficiency. Findings of the study overall: T cell subpopulation sequencing would be needed to explain CVID clonality. Compared with healthy controls, CVID subjects showed increased TCRbeta clonality, mostly in about a third. Reportedly, TCR beta sequences from common variable immunodeficiency showed fewer deletions and N-nucleotide insertions.

For this clone: Its matching antigen is unknown.

Most patients and controls had Caucasian heritage. Profiling relied on immunoSEQ multiplex PCR, and the TCRdb table lists in-frame clones only, not all of them. This sample's table has some 16,000 clones. The TCR comes from a human donor with common variable immunodeficiency. The material sequenced was peripheral blood mononuclear cells.

CDR3 amino acids: CASSGWTGSETQYF. The sequenced part of the CDR3 DNA is TGTGCCAGCAGCGGCTGGACAGGGTCAGAGACC. The chain uses TRBV9 and TRBJ2-5; TRBD1 aligns across 8 bases. From the germline J gene comes the end of the CDR3, since the read stops 3 residues before it. The CDR3 has 14 residues. V shed 3 bases, J shed 4 bases, and the junction held 5 bases outside the gene matches. Germline V lookup: CDR1 SGDLS, CDR2 YYNGEE.